These 24 T cell receptor beta chains came from one sample sequenced in a study of T-cell memory formation after mild COVID-19. TCRdb recomputed calls from the 5' RACE reads with MiXCR, one row per CDR3 protein. The table lists under 450,000 distinct CDR3 sequences, around an eighth of them singletons, with around 22% in the top ten. The specimen was PBMCs or a T cell subset sorted from them (not recorded which). The receptors here all came from a man in his late teens or twenties who had mild COVID-19 (a few samples of this study predate the infection). Cell type and time point are not known.

This clonotype has a count of ten or more. This chain links TRBV2 with TRBJ1-2; TRBD1 might be the D (5 bases). Germline CDR1 reads SNHLY; CDR2 reads FYNNEI. Trimming stripped 7 bases from V and 6 bases from J, with 9 bases between. The CDR3 consists of 11 residues. CDR3 DNA sequence: TGTGCCAGCACTCAGGGCGATGGCTACACCTTC. Translation: CASTQGDGYTF.

This clonotype was picked up a small number of times. The chain is built from TRBV4-2 and TRBJ2-4; D is possibly TRBD1 or TRBD2 (5 bases each). The V gene's germline CDR1 is LGHNA and CDR2 YNFKEQ. With 4 bases removed from V and 8 bases from J, the gap between germline ends came to 18 bases. The CDR3 is made up of 15 amino acids. For the CDR3, the DNA is TGTGCCAGCAGCCGGTGGCCGGGGCTGAAGGACATTCAGTACTTC. Translated, it gives CASSRWPGLKDIQYF.

This clonotype was seen just once. The V and J genes are TRBV6-1 and TRBJ2-1, with D possibly TRBD2 on 5 matching bases. From germline, CDR1 is MNHNS and CDR2 SASEGT. The CDR3 totals 13 residues. V was cut by 7 bases and J by 8 bases, with 15 bases left in between. CDR3 sequence reads: CASTPSRGHEQFF. In nucleotides, the CDR3 is TGTGCCAGCACCCCAAGTCGGGGTCATGAGCAGTTCTTC.

V and J are TRBV12-3 or TRBV12-4 and TRBJ1-6, with D possibly being TRBD1 (6 bases). This CDR3 spans 15 amino acids. V dropped 7 bases and J dropped 11 bases, with 21 bases sitting between them. As DNA, the CDR3 is TGTGCCAGCACCTTCTTAGGGGGTTCTCTGCCACCCCTCCACTTT. Residues: CASTFLGGSLPPLHF.

This sequence joins TRBV9 and TRBJ2-3; 8 nucleotides match TRBD1. Looked up from germline, CDR1 is SGDLS and CDR2 is YYNGEE. The V gene end was trimmed by 3 bases and the J gene end by 5 bases; junction bases not matched to a gene: 8. The CDR3 length is 15 residues. This chain's CDR3 is CASSGLTGGRDTQYF. The CDR3 DNA reads TGTGCCAGCAGCGGACTTACAGGGGGAAGAGATACGCAGTATTTT.

This clonotype has just a few counts. The CDR3 nucleotides read TGTGCCAGCAGTGAAACACTAGCCCCCGGGGAGCTGTTTTTT. It specifies CASSETLAPGELFF. V usage is TRBV25-1 and J usage is TRBJ2-2, with TRBD2 as a possible D gene (6 bases). The CDR3 has 14 amino acids. The germline CDR1 and CDR2 sequences are MGHDK and SYGVNS. V was clipped by 2 bases and J by 6 bases, with 10 bases between them. The variable domain in full, with the rest retrieved from reference TRBV25-1 and TRBJ2-2, is EADIYQTPRYLVIGTGKKITLECSQTMGHDKMYWYQQDPGMELHLIHYSYGVNSTEKGDLSSESTVSRIRTEHFPLTLESARPSHTSQYLCASSETLAPGELFFGEGSRLTVL.

The chain carries TRBV7-2 and TRBJ2-3; 10 bases agree with TRBD2. The junction had 7 bases not matched to a gene; V was cut back by 5 bases and J by 2 bases. This CDR3 is 16 amino acids long. The germline V gene has CDR1 SGHTA and CDR2 FQGNSA. The CDR3 loop reads CASSTLAGPSTDTQYF. DNA for the CDR3: TGTGCCAGCAGCACACTAGCGGGGCCCTCCACAGATACGCAGTATTTT.

V usage is TRBV7-9 and J usage is TRBJ2-1, with 11 nucleotides matching TRBD2. The V and J ends lost 6 bases and 6 bases, in that order; junction bases with no gene match: 4. Per germline, CDR1 SEHNR and CDR2 FQNEAQ (reference sequence). The CDR3 has 14 residues. CDR3 sequence: CASRPSGGFNEQFF. CDR3 in DNA: TGTGCCAGCAGACCTAGCGGGGGGTTCAATGAGCAGTTCTTC. The full variable domain, its missing parts supplied by reference TRBV7-9 and TRBJ2-1, is DTGVSQNPRHKITKRGQNVTFRCDPISEHNRLYWYRQTLGQGPEFLTYFQNEAQLEKSRLLSDRFSAERPKGSFSTLEIQRTEQGDSAMYLCASRPSGGFNEQFFGPGTRLTVL.

This chain uses TRBV3-1 with TRBJ2-3; possibly TRBD2 for D (5 bases). Germline V CDR1 and CDR2: LGHDT, YNNKEL (reference sequence). The ends were cut back, 1 base at V and 7 bases at J, with 18 bases in the middle. This CDR3 is 16 amino acids long. CDR3 in amino acids: CASSQGTSGPRNTQYF. The CDR3 DNA reads as TGTGCCAGCAGCCAAGGGACCAGCGGACCCAGAAATACGCAGTATTTT.

CDR3 amino acids: CASSYSQGDRGTLVTDTQYF. CDR3 coding DNA: TGTGCCAGCAGTTACTCGCAGGGCGACAGGGGGACTTTGGTCACAGATACGCAGTATTTT. The chain recombines TRBV6-5 with TRBJ2-3, with 9 positions matching TRBD1. This CDR3 spans 20 amino acids. The germline gives CDR1 MNHEY, CDR2 SVGAGI. V trimming: 0 bases; J trimming: 2 bases; junction bases outside the gene matches: 15.

Only a few counts were recorded for this clonotype. Here the CDR3 reads CASRGDRLKNYGYTF. CDR3 sequence (DNA): TGTGCCAGCAGGGGCGACAGGCTAAAAAACTATGGCTACACCTTC. This chain joins TRBV9 and TRBJ1-2, with a weak D call TRBD1 (6 bases). V was pared by 5 bases and J by 2 bases, with 16 bases between. The V gene's germline CDR1 is SGDLS and CDR2 YYNGEE. The CDR3 sequence is 15 residues long.

The chain carries TRBV5-1 and TRBJ1-4, with TRBD1 matching over 10 bases. The CDR3 spans 16 residues. Germline CDR1 is SGHRS and CDR2 is YFSETQ. The trim removed 4 bases at V and 2 bases at J, leaving 5 bases unmatched. The CDR3 spells CASSLGQGVTNEKLFF. The DNA of the CDR3 is TGCGCCAGCAGCCTCGGACAGGGGGTCACTAATGAAAAACTGTTTTTT.

The chain recombines TRBV15 with TRBJ1-1, with D possibly matching TRBD1 (5 bases). Germline-derived CDR1 and CDR2 are LNHNV and YYDKDF (reference sequence). This CDR3 spans 16 amino acids. V lost 0 bases and J 4 bases, leaving 15 bases between the germline ends. CDR3 sequence: CATSRDPGIGLTEAFF. The CDR3 DNA reads as TGTGCCACCAGCAGAGATCCAGGGATTGGGCTCACTGAAGCTTTCTTT.

This clonotype came up many times. This rearrangement joins TRBV4-3 to TRBJ2-3; TRBD1 might be the D (6 bases). Looked up from germline, CDR1 is LGHNA and CDR2 is YSLEER. The length of the CDR3 is 16 residues. V lost 1 base and J 2 bases, leaving 13 bases between the germline ends. For the CDR3, the DNA is TGCGCCAGCAGCCAAGCGACAGGATATGACACAGATACGCAGTATTTT. Amino acid sequence: CASSQATGYDTDTQYF.

This clonotype appeared many times. This chain links TRBV4-1 with TRBJ1-1; D possibly corresponds to TRBD1 (6 bases). Trimming stripped 1 base from V and 1 base from J, with 13 bases between. Per the germline V gene, CDR1 is MGHRA and CDR2 is YSYEKL. The length of the CDR3 is 16 residues. This CDR3 reads CASSQVGGFENTEAFF. Written as DNA, the CDR3 is TGCGCCAGCAGCCAAGTCGGGGGCTTTGAGAACACTGAAGCTTTCTTT.

The chain couples TRBV12-3 or TRBV12-4 to TRBJ2-5, with 9 positions matching TRBD2. This CDR3 spans 18 amino acids. With V trimmed by 2 bases and J by 5 bases, 15 bases remained unmatched. In nucleotides, the CDR3 is TGTGCCAGCAGTTTACTTCCCCCGACTAGCGGCCTGGGTGAGACCCAGTACTTC. Encoded protein: CASSLLPPTSGLGETQYF.

This clonotype appeared many times. The CDR3 bases are TGTGCCAGCAGTCGGGGTTGGGGCTCTCAGCCCCAGCATTTT. Translating gives CASSRGWGSQPQHF. The chain couples TRBV7-8 to TRBJ1-5, with D maybe TRBD1 (5 bases). The CDR3 consists of 14 residues. Germline V gene lookup returns CDR1 SGHVS and CDR2 FQNEAQ. V was clipped by 6 bases and J by 6 bases, with 15 bases between them.

This clonotype has just a few counts. The V gene is TRBV27, the J gene TRBJ2-3; D ambiguous. Trimming removed 3 bases from V and 5 bases from J, with 6 bases in between. This CDR3 has 12 residues. Germline V CDR1 and CDR2: MNHEY, SMNVEV (reference sequence). The DNA for the CDR3 is TGTGCCAGCAGTTTCTTGGGAGATACGCAGTATTTT. It specifies CASSFLGDTQYF.

This sequence joins TRBV28 and TRBJ2-3; D gene ambiguous. Between the trimmed V and J ends, which lost 8 bases and 4 bases, there was a span of 19 bases. Germline V lookup: CDR1 MDHEN, CDR2 SYDVKM. This CDR3 is built from 15 residues. The CDR3 DNA reads TGTGCCAGCCTGGATTTGGGCCGTTCGGCAGATACGCAGTATTTT. This translates into CASLDLGRSADTQYF.

The chain has TRBV18 and TRBJ1-5; D possibly corresponds to TRBD1 (6 bases). Germline-derived CDR1 and CDR2 are KGHSH and LQKENI. CDR3 length: 13 residues. V was clipped by 6 bases and J by 6 bases, with 12 bases between them. The CDR3 sequence: CASSEGEGQPQHF. The CDR3 DNA reads as TGTGCCAGCTCCGAGGGGGAAGGTCAGCCCCAGCATTTT.

This clonotype was picked up a small number of times. The V gene is TRBV11-2, the J gene TRBJ2-1, with 10 bases identical to TRBD1. In germline, CDR1 is SGHAT, CDR2 FQNNGV. CDR3 length: 15 residues. Trimming at V came to 5 bases and at J to 8 bases, leaving 9 bases not matched to a gene. DNA for the CDR3: TGTGCCAGCAGCCCCCAGCGGGACAGGGGACATGAGCAGTTCTTC. Protein product: CASSPQRDRGHEQFF.

This clonotype was picked up many times. The chain couples TRBV5-1 to TRBJ2-7, with D perhaps TRBD2 (6 bases). This CDR3 spans 14 amino acids. V lost 0 bases and J lost 2, with 9 bases in between. Germline lookup yields CDR1 SGHRS and CDR2 YFSETQ. CDR3 in amino acids: CASSLDGGPYEQYF. The CDR3 bases are TGCGCCAGCAGCTTGGACGGAGGGCCCTACGAGCAGTACTTC.

This clonotype was picked up a small number of times. The rearrangement uses TRBV7-9 and TRBJ1-3; D is unclear. The CDR3 loop spans 14 amino acids. The V end lost 3 bases, the J end lost 0 bases, and 6 bases lay between the germline ends. CDR1 and CDR2 (germline): SEHNR, FQNEAQ (reference sequence). The CDR3 nucleotides are TGTGCCAGCAGCTTCGAGATCTCTGGAAACACCATATATTTT. Translating it yields CASSFEISGNTIYF.

The rearrangement links TRBV11-2 to TRBJ1-1, with TRBD1 matching 9 bases. The length of the CDR3 is 19 residues. The germline gives CDR1 SGHAT, CDR2 FQNNGV. The V gene end was trimmed by 6 bases and the J gene end by 2 bases; junction bases not matched to a gene: 19. The CDR3 sequence is CASRPRRAEGTGPNTEAFF. The CDR3 DNA sequence: TGTGCCAGCAGGCCTCGAAGGGCCGAGGGGACAGGGCCCAACACTGAAGCTTTCTTT.